A selection of T cell receptor beta chains follows, all from one sample in a study of control samples from healthy donors and cancer patients. Produced via immunoSEQ multiplex PCR; TCRdb's table is partial and in-frame only. Among under 150,000 clones listed, about nine tenths were seen once. The sequencing sample was made of blood. The receptors shown here come from a man between 25 and 39 years old in good health. Both conserved end residues are part of each CDR3. A D gene is named only where the DNA matches it firmly. Clone size is shown for a subset of rows, as once, few, many or a class of expanded clone.

abundance	d_gene	v_gene	j_gene	len	CDR3nt	CDR3aa
NA	TRBD2	TRBV18	TRBJ2-5	17	TGTGCCAGCTCACCACAAAGACTAGCGGGAAAACAAGAGACCCAGTACTTC	CASSPQRLAGKQETQYF
NA	NA	TRBV3-1/TRBV3-2	TRBJ1-2	14	TGTGCCAGCAGCCAAGATAACATTGGTACTGGCTACACCTTC	CASSQDNIGTGYTF
NA	NA	TRBV4-3	TRBJ1-2	14	TGCGCCAGCAGCCAAAGCATTCGGGACTCCTCTAACACCTTC	CASSQSIRDSSNTF
NA	TRBD2	TRBV29-1	TRBJ2-2	15	TGCCGCGCCGGAAGGGGGGCGGGGGGCACCGGGGAGCTGTTTTTT	CRAGRGAGGTGELFF
NA	TRBD2	TRBV24-1	TRBJ2-1	23	TGTGCCACCAGTGACTCAACTCCGGGACTAGCGGGGGGCCCGCCCCGTTCCTACAATGAGCAGTTCTTC	CATSDSTPGLAGGPPRSYNEQFF
NA	TRBD1	TRBV5-6	TRBJ1-1	14	TGTGCCAGCAGCTTGGGTTCAGGGGGCACTGAAGCTTTCTTT	CASSLGSGGTEAFF
NA	TRBD1	TRBV27	TRBJ2-7	15	TGTGCCAGCAGTCCCGCGGACAGGGCCATCTACGAGCAGTACTTC	CASSPADRAIYEQYF
few	TRBD2	TRBV11-2	TRBJ2-7	14	TGTGCCAGCAGCCCTGGGGGGCGGGGGGACGAGCAGTACTTC	CASSPGGRGDEQYF
NA	TRBD1	TRBV6-1	TRBJ1-4	15	TGTGCCAGCAGTGACGGACAGGGGGGCAGAGAAAAACTGTTTTTT	CASSDGQGGREKLFF
NA	NA	TRBV7-8	TRBJ1-6	13	TGTGCCAGCAGCCCCGGAGGAACTTCACCCCTCCACTTT	CASSPGGTSPLHF
NA	NA	TRBV14	TRBJ1-5	13	TGTGCCAGCAGCCAGGCGATTGATCAGCCCCAGCATTTT	CASSQAIDQPQHF
NA	NA	TRBV7-9	TRBJ2-7	13	TGTGCCAGCAGCTTCAGGGGGGTCTACGAGCAGTACTTC	CASSFRGVYEQYF
NA	NA	TRBV30	TRBJ1-2	12	TGTGCCTGGAGTCGTGGCAGGCCTGGCTACACCTTC	CAWSRGRPGYTF
NA	NA	TRBV29-1	TRBJ1-1	13	TGCAGCGTTGAAGCGCTTTTACGACCTGAAGCTTTCTTT	CSVEALLRPEAFF
NA	NA	TRBV2	TRBJ2-5	13	TGTGCCAGCAACTCAATTAGAGAGGGGACCCAGTACTTC	CASNSIREGTQYF
NA	TRBD1	TRBV25-1	TRBJ2-2	16	TGTGCCAGCAGTGACTTGGACAGGGCGCACACCGGGGAGCTGTTTTTT	CASSDLDRAHTGELFF
NA	NA	TRBV5-4	TRBJ1-1	13	TGTGCCAGCAGCTCTAAAAGGAACACTGAAGCTTTCTTT	CASSSKRNTEAFF
NA	NA	TRBV6-1	TRBJ2-3	14	TGTGCCAGCAGTGAAGGCGGCTCCACAGATACGCAGTATTTT	CASSEGGSTDTQYF
NA	TRBD1	TRBV9	TRBJ1-3	17	TGTGCCAGCAGCGTTGACAGGGGCTCCCGCTCTGGAAACACCATATATTTT	CASSVDRGSRSGNTIYF
few	NA	TRBV20-1	TRBJ2-7	11	TGCAGTGCTAAGAGTTCCTACGAGCAGTACTTC	CSAKSSYEQYF
NA	TRBD1	TRBV19	TRBJ1-5	16	TGTGCCAGTAGGCGCGGGACAGGGCATTTCAATCAGCCCCAGCATTTT	CASRRGTGHFNQPQHF
NA	TRBD2	TRBV27	TRBJ2-7	15	TGTGCCAGCAGTCGTGGCGGGAGACCCTTCTACGAGCAGTACTTC	CASSRGGRPFYEQYF
NA	TRBD1	TRBV18	TRBJ2-1	15	TGTGCCAGCTCACCAGGACAGGACTCCTACAATGAGCAGTTCTTC	CASSPGQDSYNEQFF
NA	NA	TRBV5-4	TRBJ1-2	13	TGTGCCAGCAGCTTGGTTCTTTCGGGTGGCTACACCTTC	CASSLVLSGGYTF
NA	NA	TRBV19	TRBJ2-7	15	TGTGCCAGTAGTATCGGCGGAGGGGACTCCTACGAGCAGTACTTC	CASSIGGGDSYEQYF